These T cell receptor beta chains were read from a single sample in a study of CD8 T cells in Susac syndrome. TCRdb recomputed calls from the immunoSEQ multiplex PCR reads with MiXCR, one row per CDR3 protein. Among some 170,000 distinct CDR3 sequences listed, around 94% were seen once. Source material: CD4+ T cells from PBMCs. The origin of the receptors is a human donor with multiple sclerosis. CDR3s leave out the opening cysteine and the closing phenylalanine or tryptophan. Each record gives: V gene, J gene, CDR3 protein.

TRBV24-1	TRBJ1-5	ATSDSGQPQH
TRBV9	TRBJ2-1	ASSRRGTYDNEQF
TRBV4-1	TRBJ1-2	ASSLLWTGGWRGYT
TRBV6-5	TRBJ2-7	ASSYRGQGTDEQY
TRBV9	TRBJ2-3	ASSDSNWGTDTQY
TRBV6-1	TRBJ2-1	ASSETAGSYNEQF
TRBV6-2/TRBV6-3	TRBJ1-1	ASSPPPEAF
TRBV7-9	TRBJ2-2	ASSWTSSGEYTGELF
TRBV7-2	TRBJ2-1	ASSLRESSYNEQF
TRBV30	TRBJ2-7	AWSQGAYEQY
TRBV7-9	TRBJ2-3	ASSLAGHTDTQY
TRBV20-1	TRBJ2-1	SAFPGGSYNEQF
TRBV6-5	TRBJ1-3	ASSQGDGRDTIY
TRBV20-1	TRBJ2-2	SAREDGELF
TRBV9	TRBJ2-5	ASSGGSSRQY
TRBV25-1	TRBJ2-3	ASSEMRKVLAGVDTQY
TRBV12-3/TRBV12-4	TRBJ2-2	ASSFLPSGATGELF
TRBV6-5	TRBJ2-7	ASSYPVGRGLSSYEQY
TRBV18	TRBJ2-3	ASSQLDADTQY
TRBV6-2/TRBV6-3	TRBJ2-3	ASIRAGGPSYTQY
TRBV5-8	TRBJ2-3	ASSSWGSADTQY
TRBV27	TRBJ1-5	ASSFDGSNQPQH
TRBV5-4	TRBJ2-7	ASSSIYGISSGRIYEQY
TRBV10-3	TRBJ2-1	AISDRAQDNEQF
TRBV10-3	TRBJ2-2	AISESSLAAGGNTGELF
TRBV20-1	TRBJ1-5	SARDRYQPQH
TRBV5-1	TRBJ1-1	ASSLEGGGEAF
TRBV7-9	TRBJ2-1	ASSSLATYNEQF
TRBV4-1	TRBJ2-7	ASSQVDRDSNLPY
TRBV7-9	TRBJ1-2	ASSPGTGEDGYT
TRBV20-1	TRBJ2-1	SAAGSGSGEQF
TRBV7-2	TRBJ1-1	ASSLLGQPEAF
TRBV6-2/TRBV6-3	TRBJ1-1	ASSYRAGTF
TRBV29-1	TRBJ2-5	SVAEGGEETQY
TRBV28	TRBJ2-3	ASSQRLPGPDTQY
TRBV7-2	TRBJ2-1	ASSYSSSGNWEQF
TRBV7-8	TRBJ1-1	ASSLGGRRMNTEAF
TRBV20-1	TRBJ1-1	SAVPGFTEAF
TRBV29-1	TRBJ1-1	SGGRGRGTEAF
TRBV12-5	TRBJ2-3	ASGITDTQY
TRBV12-3/TRBV12-4	TRBJ2-3	ASSFLTSGRVDTQY
TRBV30	TRBJ1-2	AWSMEPLSGYT
TRBV9	TRBJ2-5	ASSVALTAEETQY
TRBV27	TRBJ2-7	ASARGTSGTYEQY
TRBV7-2	TRBJ2-3	ASSFGGAPDTQY
TRBV30	TRBJ2-6	AWGQGGSSGANVLT
TRBV25-1	TRBJ2-7	ASSEASGTFYEQY
TRBV20-1	TRBJ1-1	SARVGGRDTEAF
TRBV29-1	TRBJ2-3	SVGRGWADTQY
TRBV7-2	TRBJ2-3	ASSLSGTSAQVY
TRBV9	TRBJ2-5	ASSVGTGGTQETQY
TRBV21-1	TRBJ2-3	ASSKERITDTQY
TRBV7-8	TRBJ2-2	ASSSGPRDRVTGELF
TRBV3-1	TRBJ2-2	ASSQVATGVNTGELF
TRBV7-9	TRBJ2-1	ASSPTIGGNEQF
TRBV11-2	TRBJ2-5	ASSLGTSGRSETQY
TRBV11-2	TRBJ2-1	ASRYSGRALYNEQF
TRBV5-4	TRBJ1-2	ASSLGADGYT
TRBV19	TRBJ2-7	ATSAGGDYEQY